This T cell receptor beta chain was identified in a study of shared clonotypes between healthy human individuals. On this clone: Its antigen is not identified. Other DNA sequences within the sample encode an identical CDR3.

V dropped 3 bases and J dropped 5 bases, with 7 bases sitting between them. The germline gives CDR1 LNHDA, CDR2 SQIVND (reference sequence). The CDR3 covers 12 residues. The table came from immunoSEQ multiplex PCR; TCRdb's copy has only in-frame clones and leaves some out. In the table there are a few million clones, approximately 94% of which are singletons. Study conclusions and caveats: Represented diversity, genetic and exposure-history alike, was limited by few donors. Generation probabilities of non-shared clonotypes were lower (relative to those shared by all four donors).

The V and J genes are TRBV19 and TRBJ1-1; D not certain. The source is a man younger than 35 in good health. The sample comprised naive CD4+ T cells sorted from blood. The subset denotes: CD45RA+ positively selected. The CDR3, as DNA: TGTGCCAGTAGTATCCCGGGAACTGAAGCTTTCTTT. Translating gives CASSIPGTEAFF.